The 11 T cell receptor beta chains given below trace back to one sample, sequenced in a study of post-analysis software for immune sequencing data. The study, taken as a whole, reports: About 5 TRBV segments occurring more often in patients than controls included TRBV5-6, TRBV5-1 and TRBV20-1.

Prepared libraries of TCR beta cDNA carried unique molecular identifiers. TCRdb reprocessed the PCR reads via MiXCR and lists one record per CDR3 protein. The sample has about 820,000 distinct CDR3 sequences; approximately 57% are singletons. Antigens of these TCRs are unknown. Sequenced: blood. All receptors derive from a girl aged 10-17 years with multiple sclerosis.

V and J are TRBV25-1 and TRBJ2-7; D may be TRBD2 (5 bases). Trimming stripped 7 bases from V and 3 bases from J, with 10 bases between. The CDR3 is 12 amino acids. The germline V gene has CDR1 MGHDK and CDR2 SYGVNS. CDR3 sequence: CASTRGLYEQYF. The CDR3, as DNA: TGTGCCAGCACCCGAGGGCTCTACGAGCAGTACTTC.

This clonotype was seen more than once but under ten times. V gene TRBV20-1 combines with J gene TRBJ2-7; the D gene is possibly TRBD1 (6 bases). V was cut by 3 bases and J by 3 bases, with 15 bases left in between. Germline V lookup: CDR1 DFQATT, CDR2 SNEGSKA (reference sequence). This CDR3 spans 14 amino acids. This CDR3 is CSASRDTWNYEQYF. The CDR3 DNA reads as TGCAGTGCTAGCCGGGACACATGGAACTACGAGCAGTACTTC.

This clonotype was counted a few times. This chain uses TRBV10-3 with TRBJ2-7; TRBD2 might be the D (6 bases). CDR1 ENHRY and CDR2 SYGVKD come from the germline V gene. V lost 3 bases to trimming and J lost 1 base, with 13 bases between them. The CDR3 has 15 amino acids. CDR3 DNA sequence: TGTGCCATCAGTGAAGCTTTGGGGGGTTCCTACGAGCAGTACTTC. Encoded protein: CAISEALGGSYEQYF.

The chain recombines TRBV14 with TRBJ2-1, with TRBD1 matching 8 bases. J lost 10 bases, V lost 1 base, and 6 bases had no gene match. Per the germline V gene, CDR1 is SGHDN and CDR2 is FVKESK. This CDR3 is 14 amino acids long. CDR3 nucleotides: TGTGCCAGCAGCCAAGTGACAGGGGCTAACGAGCAGTTCTTC. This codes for CASSQVTGANEQFF. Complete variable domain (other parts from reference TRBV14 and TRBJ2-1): EAGVTQFPSHSVIEKGQTVTLRCDPISGHDNLYWYRRVMGKEIKFLLHFVKESKQDESGMPNNRFLAERTGGTYSTLKVQPAELEDSGVYFCASSQVTGANEQFFGPGTRLTVL.

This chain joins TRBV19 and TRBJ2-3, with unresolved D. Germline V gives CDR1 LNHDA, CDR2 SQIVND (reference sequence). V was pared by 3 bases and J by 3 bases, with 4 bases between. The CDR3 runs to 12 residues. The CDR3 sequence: CASSIRTDTQYF. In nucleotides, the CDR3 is TGTGCCAGTAGTATTAGGACAGATACGCAGTATTTT.

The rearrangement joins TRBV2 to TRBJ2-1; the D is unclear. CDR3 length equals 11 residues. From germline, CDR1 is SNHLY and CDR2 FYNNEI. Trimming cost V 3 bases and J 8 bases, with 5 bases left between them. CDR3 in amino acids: CASSEFHEQFF. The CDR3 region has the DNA TGTGCCAGCAGTGAGTTCCATGAGCAGTTCTTC.

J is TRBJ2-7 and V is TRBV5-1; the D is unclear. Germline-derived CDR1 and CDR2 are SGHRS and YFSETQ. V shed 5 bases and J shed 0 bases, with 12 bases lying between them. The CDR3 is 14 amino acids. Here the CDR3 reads CASRLQVASYEQYF. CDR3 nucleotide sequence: TGCGCCAGCAGACTCCAAGTCGCCTCCTACGAGCAGTACTTC.

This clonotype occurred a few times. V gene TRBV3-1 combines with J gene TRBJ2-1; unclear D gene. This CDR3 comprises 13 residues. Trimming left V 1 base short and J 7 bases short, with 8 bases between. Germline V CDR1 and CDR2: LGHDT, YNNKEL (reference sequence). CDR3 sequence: CASSQGMGNEQFF. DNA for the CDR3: TGTGCCAGCAGCCAAGGGATGGGGAATGAGCAGTTCTTC.

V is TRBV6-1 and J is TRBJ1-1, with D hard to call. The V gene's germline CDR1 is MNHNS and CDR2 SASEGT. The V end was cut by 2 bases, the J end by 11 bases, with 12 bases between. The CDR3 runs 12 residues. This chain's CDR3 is CASSEHDGGAFF. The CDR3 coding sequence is TGTGCCAGCAGTGAACATGATGGTGGGGCTTTCTTT.

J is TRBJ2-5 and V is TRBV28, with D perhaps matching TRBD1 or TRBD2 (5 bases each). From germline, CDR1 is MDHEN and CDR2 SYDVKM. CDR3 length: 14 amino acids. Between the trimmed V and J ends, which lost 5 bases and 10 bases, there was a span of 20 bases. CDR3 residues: CASSKGLAKNIQYF. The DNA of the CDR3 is TGTGCCAGCAGTAAGGGGCTAGCCAAAAACATCCAGTACTTC. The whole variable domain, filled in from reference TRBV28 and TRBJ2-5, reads DVKVTQSSRYLVKRTGEKVFLECVQDMDHENMFWYRQDPGLGLRLIYFSYDVKMKEKGDIPEGYSVSREKKERFSLILESASTNQTSMYLCASSKGLAKNIQYFGPGTRLLVL.

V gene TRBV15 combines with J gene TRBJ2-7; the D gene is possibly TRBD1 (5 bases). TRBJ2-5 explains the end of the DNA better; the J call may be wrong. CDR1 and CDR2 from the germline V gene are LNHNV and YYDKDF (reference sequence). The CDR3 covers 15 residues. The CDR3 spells CATSRDNDRGETQYF. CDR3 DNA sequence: TGTGCCACCAGCAGAGATAATGACAGAGGAGAGACCCAGTACTTC.